The source of this TCR beta chain is a study of early T cells in non-severe SARS-CoV-2 infection. In its sample, this clonotype was seen a few times. Each CDR3 protein is one row after TCRdb ran MiXCR on the 5' RACE reads. The sample consists of approximately 75,000 distinct CDR3 sequences, 4.6% of them appearing once. Germline V gene sequence: CDR1 SGHAT, CDR2 FQNNGV. The CDR3 consists of 14 residues. The V end lost 5 bases, the J end lost 3 bases, and 11 bases lay between the germline ends. Sequencing was performed on whole blood, taken at baseline. The J gene is TRBJ1-5, the V gene TRBV11-2, with D maybe TRBD1 (6 bases). This TCR derives from an adult who was a healthcare worker with PCR-confirmed SARS-CoV-2 infection or an uninfected control (not recorded which). The donor label of this sample is uncertain. The DNA for the CDR3 is TGTGCCAGCAGCCCCATGGGGGCCAATCAGCCCCAGCATTTT. This codes for CASSPMGANQPQHF.